The clone carrying this T cell receptor (beta chain) appeared once. Its antigen is as yet unknown. An input of roughly 0.5 to 1 ug of RNA was subjected to reverse transcription using random hexamers. TCR beta CDR3 was amplified by immunoSEQ covering 54 Vbeta and 13 Jbeta. TCRdb used MiXCR to reprocess the immunoSEQ multiplex PCR reads, holding one entry per CDR3 protein. The sample includes around 200,000 distinct CDR3 sequences, around 93% of them seen just once. The germline V and J ends were trimmed by 5 bases and 3 bases, with 17 bases remaining between them. Germline values: CDR1 SEHNR, CDR2 FQNEAQ (reference sequence). This CDR3 comprises 16 residues. This record belongs to a study of CD8 T cells in Susac syndrome. Study-wide results and caveats: It was acknowledged by the study that relatively few individuals were included in its TCR sequencing and HLA analysis.

The V and J genes are TRBV7-9 and TRBJ2-1, with a weak D call TRBD1 (6 bases). Sequencing was performed on CD4+ T cells from PBMCs. This receptor was obtained from a human donor with multiple sclerosis. CDR3 sequence (DNA): TGTGCCAGCAGCCGACAAAGACAGGCAAACTACAATGAGCAGTTCTTC. Translated: CASSRQRQANYNEQFF.